Described below is a single T cell receptor beta chain sequence and its context. What it binds is unknown. Within the sample, other DNA sequences also encode this same CDR3. Some clones are missing from TCRdb's copy, which holds only in-frame ones; the method was immunoSEQ multiplex PCR. In the table there are more than 850,000 clones, around three quarters of which are singletons. The sample comes from a study of shared clonotypes between healthy human individuals. Whole-study results and caveats: Genetic and exposure-history diversity was limited by the small donor number. Rarefaction showed that sequencing of sorted subsets was incomplete (despite large depth).

CD45RA+ naive and CD45RA-negative memory subsets were separated from CD4+ cells. The receptor comes from a man younger than 35 in good health. Some clones in this sample may be carry-over from other donors' samples. Sequencing was performed on memory CD4+ T cells from PBMCs. Subset denoted: CD45RA-negative fraction.

In DNA form, the CDR3 reads TGTGCCAGCAGCTTAGCAGGGACCCTCTCCTACGAGCAGTACTTC. Protein: CASSLAGTLSYEQYF. This sequence joins TRBV7-2 and TRBJ2-7, with D tentatively TRBD1 or TRBD2 (5 bases each). The CDR3 length is 15 residues. V lost 0 bases and J 0 bases, leaving 9 bases between the germline ends. The germline CDR1 and CDR2 sequences are SGHTA and FQGNSA.